The 21 T cell receptor beta chains listed next were all sequenced from one sample in a study of cytomegalovirus exposure and HLA in healthy donors (dated by TCRdb to 2017 to 2019). Receptors were amplified or captured by the immunoSEQ multiplex PCR assay. For the multiplex PCR, a mixture combining 60 forward primers for TCR Vbeta segments and 13 reverse primers for TCR Jbeta segments was used. Held by TCRdb, this immuneACCESS table contains in-frame sequences only and omits some clones. Under half of the omission traces to an unresolved V gene where checked; the cause of the rest is unknown. Here the sample has some 99,000 clones; approximately 71% occur a single time. Clones ranked in the top ten supply roughly 5.3% of the sample. Sequenced: PBMCs. These receptors all come from a woman in her 70s in good health and CMV-seropositive.

V gene TRBV6-6 combines with J gene TRBJ1-1; a possible D gene is TRBD1 (6 bases). From germline, CDR1 is MNHNY and CDR2 SVGAGI (reference sequence). CDR3 length: 13 amino acids. V shed 6 bases and J shed 2 bases, with 10 bases lying between them. The CDR3 DNA is TGTGCCAGCAGAGGACAGTCAAACACTGAAGCTTTCTTT. Protein sequence: CASRGQSNTEAFF.

The chain recombines TRBV7-9 with TRBJ1-4, with TRBD1 as a possible D gene (6 bases). This CDR3 region has 13 residues. Germline V gives CDR1 SEHNR, CDR2 FQNEAQ (reference sequence). Trimming pared 2 bases from V and 8 bases from J, leaving 9 bases between. The chain's CDR3 is CASSLQGKEKLFF. In DNA, the CDR3 is TGTGCCAGCAGCTTACAGGGGAAAGAAAAACTGTTTTTT.

This clone appeared a single time. This chain links TRBV19 with TRBJ2-6, with TRBD1 matching over 10 bases. This CDR3 has 16 amino acids. The V gene end was trimmed by 7 bases and the J gene end by 2 bases; junction bases not matched to a gene: 5. Germline CDR1 LNHDA, CDR2 SQIVND (reference sequence). The CDR3 sequence: CASTPTGGAGANVLTF. CDR3 coding DNA: TGTGCCAGTACCCCGACAGGGGGCGCTGGGGCCAACGTCCTGACTTTC.

The chain has TRBV7-9 and TRBJ1-1, with D uncertain. CDR1 and CDR2 from the germline V gene are SEHNR and FQNEAQ (reference sequence). The V and J ends lost 1 base and 1 base respectively, with 7 bases between them. CDR3 length: 14 amino acids. In nucleotides, the CDR3 is TGTGCCAGCAGCTTAGGGGCCCAGAACACTGAAGCTTTCTTT. It specifies CASSLGAQNTEAFF. The variable domain in full, with the rest retrieved from reference TRBV7-9 and TRBJ1-1, is DTGVSQNPRHKITKRGQNVTFRCDPISEHNRLYWYRQTLGQGPEFLTYFQNEAQLEKSRLLSDRFSAERPKGSFSTLEIQRTEQGDSAMYLCASSLGAQNTEAFFGQGTRLTVV.

V and J are TRBV4-2 and TRBJ1-5; D remains unclear. The germline V gene has CDR1 LGHNA and CDR2 YNFKEQ. Between the trimmed V and J ends, which lost 0 bases and 2 bases, there was a span of 8 bases. The CDR3 is 15 residues long. The DNA of the CDR3 is TGTGCCAGCAGCCAAGACCCGGGTGGCAATCAGCCCCAGCATTTT. It codes for CASSQDPGGNQPQHF.

V gene TRBV2 combines with J gene TRBJ1-5; no clear D gene. The germline V gene has CDR1 SNHLY and CDR2 FYNNEI. This CDR3 region has 13 residues. V was pared by 8 bases and J by 3 bases, with 11 bases between. CDR3 DNA: TGTGCCAGCTCGGGAGAGAACAATCAGCCCCAGCATTTT. Its protein product is CASSGENNQPQHF.

This clone was seen only once. V gene TRBV13 combines with J gene TRBJ2-7; TRBD1 agrees at 9 bases. J gave up 7 bases and V 5 bases, and 6 bases lay outside the gene matches. Per the germline V gene, CDR1 is PRHDT and CDR2 is FYEKMQ (reference sequence). The CDR3 sequence is 13 residues long. As DNA, the CDR3 is TGTGCCAGCAGCGTGGACAGGGGAGGGGAGCAGTACTTC. This sequence encodes CASSVDRGGEQYF.

The chain recombines TRBV4-1 with TRBJ1-4, with D perhaps matching TRBD1 (6 bases). Germline values: CDR1 MGHRA, CDR2 YSYEKL. Trimming removed 1 base at V and 2 bases at J, with 20 bases between. This CDR3 has 19 amino acids. The CDR3 DNA reads as TGCGCCAGCAGCCAAGGTCCTCCAAGGGGGGGTGGGACTAATGAAAAACTGTTTTTT. It translates to CASSQGPPRGGGTNEKLFF.

This chain uses TRBV19 with TRBJ1-2, with 10 positions matching TRBD1. The CDR3 has 15 residues. V lost 5 bases and J lost 0; bases outside the gene matches: 3. Germline V lookup: CDR1 LNHDA, CDR2 SQIVND (reference sequence). In DNA, the CDR3 is TGTGCCAGTAGTCCCGGGACAGGGGCTAACTATGGCTACACCTTC. Translated: CASSPGTGANYGYTF.

V and J are TRBV30 and TRBJ2-5, with D possibly being TRBD2 (6 bases). This CDR3 has 13 residues. The germline CDR1 and CDR2 sequences are GTSNPN and SVGIG (reference sequence). V was clipped by 0 bases and J by 9 bases, with 14 bases between them. The CDR3 coding sequence is TGTGCCTGGAGTGTACTCCTGGGGGAGGCCCAGTACTTC. Its protein product is CAWSVLLGEAQYF.

This clone was counted between two and nine times. The V gene is TRBV29-1, the J gene TRBJ1-1, with 8 bases that match TRBD1. Germline loops: CDR1 SQVTM, CDR2 ANQGSEA. Trimming removed 7 bases from V and 5 bases from J; junction bases left unmatched: 6. The CDR3 runs 12 residues. CDR3 sequence: CSGRQGLTEAFF. CDR3 coding DNA: TGCAGCGGTCGACAGGGGTTGACTGAAGCTTTCTTT.

This chain links TRBV6-1 with TRBJ1-2; perhaps TRBD1 as D (6 bases). CDR3 size: 14 residues. Germline V gene lookup returns CDR1 MNHNS and CDR2 SASEGT. V was shortened by 4 bases and J by 4 bases, with 13 bases between the two germline ends. CDR3 residues: CASSAIDRTYGYTF. CDR3 in DNA: TGTGCCAGCAGTGCAATAGACAGGACCTATGGCTACACCTTC.

This clone was counted once. CDR3 sequence (DNA): TGCAGCGTTTCGGACAGGACGTCGGTAGAAGAAAAACTGTTTTTT. The encoded protein is CSVSDRTSVEEKLFF. The chain couples TRBV29-1 to TRBJ1-4; 7 nucleotides match TRBD1. V shed 5 bases, J shed 8 bases, and the junction held 14 bases outside the gene matches. The germline V gene has CDR1 SQVTM and CDR2 ANQGSEA. The CDR3 sequence is 15 residues long. The whole variable domain, filled in from reference TRBV29-1 and TRBJ1-4, reads SAVISQKPSRDICQRGTSLTIQCQVDSQVTMMFWYRQQPGQSLTLIATANQGSEATYESGFVIDKFPISRPNLTFSTLTVSNMSPEDSSIYLCSVSDRTSVEEKLFFGSGTQLSVL.

This clone showed up just a few times. In the same sample, other DNA sequences code for this CDR3. V gene TRBV5-1 combines with J gene TRBJ2-1; 8 nucleotides match TRBD2. CDR1 and CDR2 (germline): SGHRS, YFSETQ. J lost 10 bases, V lost 4 bases, and 13 bases had no gene match. The CDR3 extends over 15 amino acids. The DNA of the CDR3 is TGCGCCAGCAGCCTGAGGACGGGGGGGCCGGGCGAGCAGTTCTTC. Translation: CASSLRTGGPGEQFF.

The chain carries TRBV5-1 and TRBJ2-3; TRBD1 matches 9 bases. V shed 4 bases and J 4 bases; nucleotides not matched to a gene: 4. The CDR3 has 14 amino acids. Germline CDR1 is SGHRS and CDR2 is YFSETQ. This CDR3 reads CASSPRTGADTQYF. CDR3 coding DNA: TGCGCCAGCAGCCCCCGGACAGGGGCAGATACGCAGTATTTT.

V gene TRBV5-1 combines with J gene TRBJ2-7, with 9 bases that match TRBD1. V was pared by 4 bases and J by 6 bases, with 8 bases of the junction left unmatched. This CDR3 is built from 14 residues. Germline values: CDR1 SGHRS, CDR2 YFSETQ. CDR3 coding DNA: TGCGCCAGCAGCCCGGGGGACAGGGATGGCGAGCAGTACTTC. This codes for CASSPGDRDGEQYF.

This clone turned up a few times. V usage is TRBV9 and J usage is TRBJ2-1; no definite D call. CDR1 and CDR2 from the germline V gene are SGDLS and YYNGEE. The CDR3 consists of 12 residues. Trimming pared 3 bases from V and 9 bases from J, leaving 10 bases between. The CDR3 bases are TGTGCCAGCAGCGGCCTAGTTGGTGAGCAGTTCTTC. Residues: CASSGLVGEQFF.

This clone has just one count. The chain uses TRBV5-4 and TRBJ2-1; D gene uncertain. V was shortened by 0 bases and J by 10 bases, with 5 bases between the two germline ends. Germline V gene sequence: CDR1 SGHNT, CDR2 YYREEE (reference sequence). The CDR3 has 11 residues. The CDR3 sequence is CASSLVAEQFF. CDR3 nucleotides: TGTGCCAGCAGCTTGGTAGCCGAGCAGTTCTTC.

This sequence joins TRBV7-8 and TRBJ1-6, with D unclear. Trimming shortened V by 3 bases and J by 0 bases, and 9 bases separated the two germline ends. CDR3 length: 16 amino acids. Germline V CDR1 and CDR2: SGHVS, FQNEAQ. CDR3 DNA: TGTGCCAGCAGCTTCCTTGTGAGCTCCTATAATTCACCCCTCCACTTT. Translated: CASSFLVSSYNSPLHF.

This clone was observed a handful of times. The chain uses TRBV5-1 and TRBJ1-4; TRBD1 aligns across 12 bases. The length of the CDR3 is 17 residues. V lost 4 bases to trimming and J lost 7 bases; unmatched junction nucleotides: 11. The germline CDR1 and CDR2 sequences are SGHRS and YFSETQ. DNA of the CDR3: TGCGCCAGCAGCCCCGGGACAGGGGGCGGGCTAATTGAAAAACTGTTTTTT. This sequence encodes CASSPGTGGGLIEKLFF. Using reference TRBV5-1 and TRBJ1-4 for the parts outside the CDR3, the full variable domain is KAGVTQTPRYLIKTRGQQVTLSCSPISGHRSVSWYQQTPGQGLQFLFEYFSETQRNKGNFPGRFSGRQFSNSRSEMNVSTLELGDSALYLCASSPGTGGGLIEKLFFGSGTQLSVL.

V is TRBV4-1 and J is TRBJ2-7; 10 bases align to TRBD2. The CDR3 extends over 13 amino acids. V lost 5 bases and J lost 7; bases outside the gene matches: 5. Per the germline V gene, CDR1 is MGHRA and CDR2 is YSYEKL. The DNA of the CDR3 is TGCGCCAGCAGCTCGGGACTAGCGAGGGAGCAGTACTTC. It specifies CASSSGLAREQYF.